This TCR beta chain was sequenced during a study of T cell repertoires in cytomegalovirus infection (dated by TCRdb to the late 2010s). Describing the broader study: Because public TCR beta signatures pointed to carriage of CMV infection together with the matching HLA type, the HLA type of each donor mattered for the analysis.

The instrument given in TCRdb is Illumina HiSeq 1500. TCRdb itself trimmed the public reads at Q25 with fastp, ran MiXCR and retained productive beta chains. For every CDR3 protein sequence, its rows merge into one entry that carries the most common genes and DNA. The sample contains roughly 280,000 distinct CDR3 sequences, approximately 8.3% of them found a single time. About 15% of the sample is taken by the ten largest. Based on the germline V gene, the CDR1 and CDR2 sequences are ENHRY and SYGVKD. The CDR3 covers 13 residues, taking in both the cysteine and the phenylalanine. The sequence is cut down to CDR3 DNA, 39 bases in frame from base 1. V lost 3 bases and J lost 7 bases; the stretch between them is 10 bases long. As to this clonotype: No cognate antigen has been identified for it. No base qualities exist here, and no much larger clone lies one base off it.

Study-wide findings and limitations: Cumulative frequency of public TCR beta family members discriminated carriers of CMV infection plus the relevant HLA type in this cohort and an independent 352-donor cohort. The ex vivo response was dominated by HLA-C-restricted CMV-specific TCR beta clonotypes, which also provided the single most frequent clonotype in two of eight donors.

The sequence was collected from a human donor in good health (CMV status not recorded). Some clones in this sample may be carry-over from other donors' samples. The material sequenced was PBMCs. The V and J genes are TRBV10-3 and TRBJ2-1; no D gene call is confident. The CDR3 region has the sequence CAISERSDNEQFF. The nucleotides are TGTGCCATCAGTGAACGGAGCGATAATGAGCAGTTCTTC.